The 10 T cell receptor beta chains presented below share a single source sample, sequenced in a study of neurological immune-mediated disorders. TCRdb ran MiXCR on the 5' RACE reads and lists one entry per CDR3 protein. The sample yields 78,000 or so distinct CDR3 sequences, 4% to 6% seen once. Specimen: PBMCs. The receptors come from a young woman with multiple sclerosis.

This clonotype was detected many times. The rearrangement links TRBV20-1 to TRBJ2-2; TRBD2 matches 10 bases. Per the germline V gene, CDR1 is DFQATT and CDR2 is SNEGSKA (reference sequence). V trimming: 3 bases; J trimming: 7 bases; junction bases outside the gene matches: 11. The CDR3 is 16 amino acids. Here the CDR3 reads CSARPRLAGEVGELFF. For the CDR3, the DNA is TGCAGTGCTAGGCCGAGGCTAGCGGGGGAAGTCGGGGAGCTGTTTTTT.

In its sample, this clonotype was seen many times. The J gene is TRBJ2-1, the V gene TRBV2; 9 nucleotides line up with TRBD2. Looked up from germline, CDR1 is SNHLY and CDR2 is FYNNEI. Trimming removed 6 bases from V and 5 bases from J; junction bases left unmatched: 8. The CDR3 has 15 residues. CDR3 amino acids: CASSFSAGGHNEQFF. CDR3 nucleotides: TGTGCCAGCAGCTTTTCCGCGGGAGGGCACAATGAGCAGTTCTTC.

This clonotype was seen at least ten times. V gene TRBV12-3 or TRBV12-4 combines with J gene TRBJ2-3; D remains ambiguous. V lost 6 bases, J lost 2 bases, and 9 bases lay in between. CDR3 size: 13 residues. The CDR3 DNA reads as TGTGCCAGCAGCTACGACTCCACAGATACGCAGTATTTT. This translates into CASSYDSTDTQYF.

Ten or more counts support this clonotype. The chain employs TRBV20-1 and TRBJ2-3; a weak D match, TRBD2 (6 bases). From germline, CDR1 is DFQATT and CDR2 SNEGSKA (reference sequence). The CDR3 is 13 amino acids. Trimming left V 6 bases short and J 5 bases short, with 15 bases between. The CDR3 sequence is CSAGPLAGDTQYF. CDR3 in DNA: TGCAGTGCCGGCCCACTAGCTGGAGATACGCAGTATTTT.

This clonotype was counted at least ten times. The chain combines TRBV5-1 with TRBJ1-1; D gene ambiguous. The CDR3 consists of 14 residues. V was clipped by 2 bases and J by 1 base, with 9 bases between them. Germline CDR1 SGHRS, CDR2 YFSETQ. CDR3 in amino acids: CASSFTDGNTEAFF. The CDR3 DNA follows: TGCGCCAGCAGCTTCACTGACGGGAACACTGAAGCTTTCTTT.

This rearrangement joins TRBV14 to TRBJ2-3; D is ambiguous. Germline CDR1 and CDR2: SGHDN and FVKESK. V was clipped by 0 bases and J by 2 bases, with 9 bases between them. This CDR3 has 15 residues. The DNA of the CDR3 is TGTGCCAGCAGCCAAGATCGGCCTTACACAGATACGCAGTATTTT. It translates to CASSQDRPYTDTQYF.

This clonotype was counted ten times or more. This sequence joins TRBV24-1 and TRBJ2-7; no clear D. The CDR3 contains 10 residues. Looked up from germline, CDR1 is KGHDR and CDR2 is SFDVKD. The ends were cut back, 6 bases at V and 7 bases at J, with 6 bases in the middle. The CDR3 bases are TGTGCCACCAGTTCTTCGGAGCAGTACGTC. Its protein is CATSSSEQYV.

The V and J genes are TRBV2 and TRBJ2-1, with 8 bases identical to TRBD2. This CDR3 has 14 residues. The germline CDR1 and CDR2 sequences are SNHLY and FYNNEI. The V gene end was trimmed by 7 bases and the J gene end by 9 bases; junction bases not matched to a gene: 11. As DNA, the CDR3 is TGTGCCAGCACCCCGGGACTAGTCTTGGGTGAGCAGTTCTTC. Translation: CASTPGLVLGEQFF.

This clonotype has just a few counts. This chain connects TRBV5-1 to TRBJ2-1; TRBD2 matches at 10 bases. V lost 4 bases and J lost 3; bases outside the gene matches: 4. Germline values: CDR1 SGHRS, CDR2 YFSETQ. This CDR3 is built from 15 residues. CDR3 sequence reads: CASSQGLAYYNEQFF. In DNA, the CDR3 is TGCGCCAGCAGCCAGGGACTAGCGTACTACAATGAGCAGTTCTTC.

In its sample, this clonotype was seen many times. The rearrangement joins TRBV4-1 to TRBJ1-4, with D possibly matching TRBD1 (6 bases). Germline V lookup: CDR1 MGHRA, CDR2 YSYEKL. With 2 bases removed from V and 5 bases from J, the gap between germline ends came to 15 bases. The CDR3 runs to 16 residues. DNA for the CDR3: TGCGCCAGCAGCCAAACACAGGGTGTATCGAATGAAAAACTGTTTTTT. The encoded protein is CASSQTQGVSNEKLFF.